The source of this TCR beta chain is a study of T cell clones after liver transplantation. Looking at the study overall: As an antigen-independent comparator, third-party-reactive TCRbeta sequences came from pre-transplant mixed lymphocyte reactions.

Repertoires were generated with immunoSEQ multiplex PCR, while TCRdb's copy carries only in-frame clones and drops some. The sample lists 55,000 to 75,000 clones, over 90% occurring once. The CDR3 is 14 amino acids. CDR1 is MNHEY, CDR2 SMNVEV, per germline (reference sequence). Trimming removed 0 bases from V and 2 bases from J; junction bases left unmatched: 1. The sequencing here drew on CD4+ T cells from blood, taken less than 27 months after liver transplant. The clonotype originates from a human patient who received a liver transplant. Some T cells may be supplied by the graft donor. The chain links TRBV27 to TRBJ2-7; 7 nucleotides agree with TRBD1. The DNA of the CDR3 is TGTGCCAGCAGTTTATCCGACAGGGCCTACGAGCAGTACTTC. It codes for CASSLSDRAYEQYF.